This passage covers 3 T cell receptor beta chains from one sample sequenced in a study of Tregs in tolerant kidney transplant recipients. Generated by immunoSEQ multiplex PCR, the TCRdb table keeps only in-frame clones and is missing some. The sample lists over a thousand clones, roughly half seen once, with around 24% in the top ten. Their cognate antigens are unknown. What was sequenced was Tregs from blood cultured with allogeneic cells. These receptors were collected from a human donor in good health.

This clone is deemed medium-sized. This chain joins TRBV7-3 and TRBJ2-3, with D perhaps matching TRBD2 (6 bases). Trimming stripped 1 base from V and 5 bases from J, with 13 bases between. CDR3 size: 15 residues. From germline, CDR1 is SGHTA and CDR2 FQGTGA. Here the CDR3 DNA reads TGTGCCAGCAGCTTAATGTTTGGGGACTTAGATACGCAGTATTTT. It translates to CASSLMFGDLDTQYF.

V and J are TRBV5-5 and TRBJ1-4; D is unclear. Trimming removed 0 bases at V and 0 bases at J, with 9 bases between. The CDR3 has 16 residues. Germline CDR1 and CDR2: SGHKS and YYEKEE (reference sequence). The CDR3, as DNA: TGTGCCAGCAGCTTGGGTGCGGGCCCAACTAATGAAAAACTGTTTTTT. Protein product: CASSLGAGPTNEKLFF. The full variable domain, its missing parts supplied by reference TRBV5-5 and TRBJ1-4, is DAGVTQSPTHLIKTRGQQVTLRCSPISGHKSVSWYQQVLGQGPQFIFQYYEKEERGRGNFPDRFSARQFPNYSSELNVNALLLGDSALYLCASSLGAGPTNEKLFFGSGTQLSVL.

This clone was detected only a few times. The rearrangement joins TRBV11-3 to TRBJ1-1; D is uncertain. This CDR3 is built from 15 residues. V was trimmed by 2 bases and J by 7 bases, leaving 17 bases between them. Germline V lookup: CDR1 SGHNT, CDR2 YENEEA. CDR3 loop: CASSLYGVGRYEAFF. CDR3 DNA sequence: TGTGCCAGCAGCTTATACGGCGTAGGACGCTATGAAGCTTTCTTT.